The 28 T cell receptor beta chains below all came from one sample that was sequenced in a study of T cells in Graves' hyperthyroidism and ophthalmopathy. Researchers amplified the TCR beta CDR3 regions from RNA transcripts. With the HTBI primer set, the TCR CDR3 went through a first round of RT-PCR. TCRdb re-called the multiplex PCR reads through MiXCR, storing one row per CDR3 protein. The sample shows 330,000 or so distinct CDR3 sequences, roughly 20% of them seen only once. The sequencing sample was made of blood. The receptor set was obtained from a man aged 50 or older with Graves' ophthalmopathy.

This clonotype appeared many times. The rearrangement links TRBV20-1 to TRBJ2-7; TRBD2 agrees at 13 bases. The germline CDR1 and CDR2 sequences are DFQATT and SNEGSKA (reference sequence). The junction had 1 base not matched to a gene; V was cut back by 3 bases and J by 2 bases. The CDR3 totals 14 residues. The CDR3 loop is CSASGTSGTYEQYF. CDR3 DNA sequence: TGCAGTGCTAGTGGGACTAGCGGGACCTACGAGCAGTACTTC.

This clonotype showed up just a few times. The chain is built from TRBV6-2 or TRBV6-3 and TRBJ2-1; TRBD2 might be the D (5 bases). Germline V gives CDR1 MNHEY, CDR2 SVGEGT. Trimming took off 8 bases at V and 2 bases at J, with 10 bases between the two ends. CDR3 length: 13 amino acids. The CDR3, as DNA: TGTGCCAGCCATCGGAGGACCTACAATGAGCAGTTCTTC. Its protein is CASHRRTYNEQFF.

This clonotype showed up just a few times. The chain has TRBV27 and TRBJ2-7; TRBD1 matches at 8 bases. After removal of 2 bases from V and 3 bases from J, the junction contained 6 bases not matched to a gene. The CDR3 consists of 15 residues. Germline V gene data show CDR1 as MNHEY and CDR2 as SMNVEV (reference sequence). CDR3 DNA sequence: TGTGCCAGCAGTTTAAGTGGGACAGGACACTACGAGCAGTACTTC. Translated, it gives CASSLSGTGHYEQYF.

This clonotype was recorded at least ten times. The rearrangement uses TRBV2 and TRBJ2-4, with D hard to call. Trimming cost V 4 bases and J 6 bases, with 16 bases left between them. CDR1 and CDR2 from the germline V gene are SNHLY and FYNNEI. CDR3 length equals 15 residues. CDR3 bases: TGTGCCAGCAGTGTCGAGCGCGGAGAGTTAAACATTCAGTACTTC. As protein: CASSVERGELNIQYF.

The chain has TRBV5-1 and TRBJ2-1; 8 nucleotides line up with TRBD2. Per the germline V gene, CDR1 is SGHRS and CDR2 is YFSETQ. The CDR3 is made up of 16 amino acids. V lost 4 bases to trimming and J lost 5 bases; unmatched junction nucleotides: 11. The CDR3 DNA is TGCGCCAGCAGCGGGCCGGGAGGGTTGGCACACAATGAGCAGTTCTTC. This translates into CASSGPGGLAHNEQFF.

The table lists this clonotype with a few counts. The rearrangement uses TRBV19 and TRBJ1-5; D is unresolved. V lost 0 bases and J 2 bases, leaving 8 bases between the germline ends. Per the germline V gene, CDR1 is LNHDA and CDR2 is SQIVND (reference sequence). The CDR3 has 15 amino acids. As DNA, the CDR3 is TGTGCCAGTAGTATAGATGGTACAGGCAATCAGCCCCAGCATTTT. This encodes CASSIDGTGNQPQHF.

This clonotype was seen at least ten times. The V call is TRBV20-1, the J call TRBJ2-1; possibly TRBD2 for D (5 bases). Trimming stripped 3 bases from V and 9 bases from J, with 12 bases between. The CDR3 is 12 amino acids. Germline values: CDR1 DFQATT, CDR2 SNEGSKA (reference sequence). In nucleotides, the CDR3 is TGCAGTGCTAGTGTGGGGAGAAGTGAGCAGTTCTTC. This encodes CSASVGRSEQFF.

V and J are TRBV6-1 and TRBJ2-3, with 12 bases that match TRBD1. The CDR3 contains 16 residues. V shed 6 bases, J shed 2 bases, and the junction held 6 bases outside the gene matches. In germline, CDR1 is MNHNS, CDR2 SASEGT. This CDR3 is CASSRGQGATTDTQYF. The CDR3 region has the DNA TGTGCCAGCAGCCGGGGACAGGGGGCCACCACAGATACGCAGTATTTT.

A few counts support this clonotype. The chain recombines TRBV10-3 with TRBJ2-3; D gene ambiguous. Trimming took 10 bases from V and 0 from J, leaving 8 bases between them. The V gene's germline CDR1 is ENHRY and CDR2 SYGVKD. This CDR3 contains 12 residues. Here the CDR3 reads CATQGSTDTQYF. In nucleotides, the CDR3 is TGTGCCACCCAAGGGAGCACAGATACGCAGTATTTT.

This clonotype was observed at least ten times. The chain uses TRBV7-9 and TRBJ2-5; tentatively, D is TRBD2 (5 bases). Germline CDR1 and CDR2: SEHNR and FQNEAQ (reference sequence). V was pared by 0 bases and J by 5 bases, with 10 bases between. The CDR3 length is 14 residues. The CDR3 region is CASSLAGDGETQYF. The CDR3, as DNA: TGTGCCAGCAGCTTAGCGGGAGACGGGGAGACCCAGTACTTC.

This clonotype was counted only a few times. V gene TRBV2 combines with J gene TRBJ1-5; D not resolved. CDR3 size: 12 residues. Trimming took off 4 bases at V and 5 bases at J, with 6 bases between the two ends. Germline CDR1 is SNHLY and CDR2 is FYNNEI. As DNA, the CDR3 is TGTGCCAGCAGTGGGAGGGATCAGCCCCAGCATTTT. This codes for CASSGRDQPQHF.

The CDR3, as DNA: TGCAGTGCTACCCAAGGAAGTAGGGGACTAGCGGTTACCGGGGAGCTGTTTTTT. Amino acid sequence: CSATQGSRGLAVTGELFF. The chain uses TRBV20-1 and TRBJ2-2; TRBD2 aligns across 11 bases. The CDR3 is 18 amino acids. CDR1 and CDR2 (germline): DFQATT, SNEGSKA (reference sequence). The V and J ends lost 4 bases and 5 bases, in that order; junction bases with no gene match: 15.

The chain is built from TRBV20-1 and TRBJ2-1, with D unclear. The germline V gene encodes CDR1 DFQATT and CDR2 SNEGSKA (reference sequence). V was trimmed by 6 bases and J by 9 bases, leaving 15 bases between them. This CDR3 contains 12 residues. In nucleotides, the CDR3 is TGCAGTGCAACCCCCTTGGGTTTTGAGCAGTTCTTC. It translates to CSATPLGFEQFF.

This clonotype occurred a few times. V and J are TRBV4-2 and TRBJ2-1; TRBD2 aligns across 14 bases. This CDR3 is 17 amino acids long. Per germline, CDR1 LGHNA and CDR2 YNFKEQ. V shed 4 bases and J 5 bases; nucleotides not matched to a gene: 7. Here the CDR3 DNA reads TGTGCCAGCAGCCCGACTAGCGGGAGGGCCGGCCACAATGAGCAGTTCTTC. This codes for CASSPTSGRAGHNEQFF.

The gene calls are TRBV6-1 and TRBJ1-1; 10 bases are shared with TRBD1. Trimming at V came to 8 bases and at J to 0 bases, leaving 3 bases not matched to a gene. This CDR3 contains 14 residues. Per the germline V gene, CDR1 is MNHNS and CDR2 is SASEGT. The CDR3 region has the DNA TGTGCCAGCCCAGACAGGGGGCTGAACACTGAAGCTTTCTTT. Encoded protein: CASPDRGLNTEAFF.

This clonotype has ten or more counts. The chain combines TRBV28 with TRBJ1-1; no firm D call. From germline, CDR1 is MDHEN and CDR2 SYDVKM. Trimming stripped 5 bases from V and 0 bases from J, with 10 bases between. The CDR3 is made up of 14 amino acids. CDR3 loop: CASSPPPLNTEAFF. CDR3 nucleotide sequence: TGTGCCAGCAGTCCCCCCCCCTTGAACACTGAAGCTTTCTTT.

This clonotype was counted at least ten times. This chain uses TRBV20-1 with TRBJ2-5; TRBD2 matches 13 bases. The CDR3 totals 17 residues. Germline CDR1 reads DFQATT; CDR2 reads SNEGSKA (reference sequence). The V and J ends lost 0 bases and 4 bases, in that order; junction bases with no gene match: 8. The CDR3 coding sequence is TGCAGTGCTAGAGATAGGACTAGCGGGAGTGTAAGAGAGACCCAGTACTTC. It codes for CSARDRTSGSVRETQYF.

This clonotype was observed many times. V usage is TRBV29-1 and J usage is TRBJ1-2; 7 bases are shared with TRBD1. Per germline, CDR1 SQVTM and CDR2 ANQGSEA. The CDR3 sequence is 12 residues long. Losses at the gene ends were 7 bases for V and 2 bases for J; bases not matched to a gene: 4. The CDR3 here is CSGETGNYGYTF. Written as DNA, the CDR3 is TGCAGCGGGGAGACAGGGAACTATGGCTACACCTTC.

CDR3 region: CASSLAPFTSYEQYF. The CDR3 DNA is TGTGCCAGCAGCTTGGCCCCCTTTACTTCCTACGAGCAGTACTTC. V gene TRBV5-4 combines with J gene TRBJ2-7; no definite D call. The germline V gene encodes CDR1 SGHNT and CDR2 YYREEE (reference sequence). V dropped 0 bases and J dropped 1 base, with 11 bases sitting between them. CDR3 length: 15 residues. Full variable domain (outside the CDR3, taken from reference TRBV5-4 and TRBJ2-7): ETGVTQSPTHLIKTRGQQVTLRCSSQSGHNTVSWYQQALGQGPQFIFQYYREEENGRGNFPPRFSGLQFPNYSSELNVNALELDDSALYLCASSLAPFTSYEQYFGPGTRLTVT.

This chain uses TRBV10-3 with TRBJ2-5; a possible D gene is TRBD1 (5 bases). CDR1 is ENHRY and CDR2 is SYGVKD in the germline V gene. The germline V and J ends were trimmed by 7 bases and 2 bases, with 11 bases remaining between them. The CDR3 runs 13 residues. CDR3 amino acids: CAIKRQFQETQYF. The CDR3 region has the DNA TGTGCCATCAAAAGACAGTTTCAAGAGACCCAGTACTTC.

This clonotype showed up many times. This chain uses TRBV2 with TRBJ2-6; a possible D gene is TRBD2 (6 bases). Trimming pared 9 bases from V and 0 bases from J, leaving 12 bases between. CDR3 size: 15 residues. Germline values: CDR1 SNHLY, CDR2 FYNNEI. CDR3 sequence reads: CARSSETSGANVLTF. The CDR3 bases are TGTGCCAGATCTAGCGAAACCTCTGGGGCCAACGTCCTGACTTTC.

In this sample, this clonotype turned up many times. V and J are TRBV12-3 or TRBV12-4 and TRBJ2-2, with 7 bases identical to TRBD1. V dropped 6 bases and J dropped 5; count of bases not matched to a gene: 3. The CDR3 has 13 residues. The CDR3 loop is CASRLQGTGELFF. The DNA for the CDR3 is TGTGCCAGCAGATTACAGGGGACCGGGGAGCTGTTTTTT.

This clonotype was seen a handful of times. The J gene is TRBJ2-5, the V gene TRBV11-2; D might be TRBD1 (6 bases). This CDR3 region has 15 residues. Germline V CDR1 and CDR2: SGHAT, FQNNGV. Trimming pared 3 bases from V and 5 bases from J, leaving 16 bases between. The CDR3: CASSFLGQEIETQYF. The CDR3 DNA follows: TGTGCCAGCAGCTTTTTGGGACAAGAAATCGAGACCCAGTACTTC.

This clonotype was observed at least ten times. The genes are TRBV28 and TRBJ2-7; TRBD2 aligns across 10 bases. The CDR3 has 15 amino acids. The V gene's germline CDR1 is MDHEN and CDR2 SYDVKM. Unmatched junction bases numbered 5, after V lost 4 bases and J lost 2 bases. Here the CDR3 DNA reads TGTGCCAGCAGTTCCCCAGCGGGAGGGCCCTACGAGCAGTACTTC. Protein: CASSSPAGGPYEQYF.

CDR3 in DNA: TGTGCCAGCAGGCCGATGGGACTCTCCAAACGAAATGAGCAGTTCTTC. Its translation: CASRPMGLSKRNEQFF. The chain couples TRBV12-3 or TRBV12-4 to TRBJ2-1; D may be TRBD2 (6 bases). The CDR3 length is 16 residues. Trimming removed 6 bases at V and 7 bases at J, with 22 bases between.

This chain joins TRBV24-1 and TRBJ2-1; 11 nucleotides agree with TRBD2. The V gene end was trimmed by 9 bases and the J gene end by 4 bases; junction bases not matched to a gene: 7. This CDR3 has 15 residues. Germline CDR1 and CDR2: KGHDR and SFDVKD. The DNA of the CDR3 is TGTGCCACCGCCCCGGGACTAGCGGCATACAATGAGCAGTTCTTC. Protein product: CATAPGLAAYNEQFF.

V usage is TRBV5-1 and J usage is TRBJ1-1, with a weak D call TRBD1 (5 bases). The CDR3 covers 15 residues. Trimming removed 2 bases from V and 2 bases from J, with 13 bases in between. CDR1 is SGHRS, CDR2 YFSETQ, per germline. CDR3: CASSLGAPANTEAFF. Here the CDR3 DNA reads TGCGCCAGCAGCTTAGGGGCTCCCGCTAACACTGAAGCTTTCTTT.

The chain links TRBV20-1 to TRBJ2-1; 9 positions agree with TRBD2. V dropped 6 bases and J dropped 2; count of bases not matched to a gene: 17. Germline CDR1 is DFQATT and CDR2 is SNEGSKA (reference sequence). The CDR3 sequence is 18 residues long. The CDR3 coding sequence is TGCAGTGCCCTACTAGCGGGTCTTTTTACCCCAACCTACAATGAGCAGTTCTTC. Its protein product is CSALLAGLFTPTYNEQFF.